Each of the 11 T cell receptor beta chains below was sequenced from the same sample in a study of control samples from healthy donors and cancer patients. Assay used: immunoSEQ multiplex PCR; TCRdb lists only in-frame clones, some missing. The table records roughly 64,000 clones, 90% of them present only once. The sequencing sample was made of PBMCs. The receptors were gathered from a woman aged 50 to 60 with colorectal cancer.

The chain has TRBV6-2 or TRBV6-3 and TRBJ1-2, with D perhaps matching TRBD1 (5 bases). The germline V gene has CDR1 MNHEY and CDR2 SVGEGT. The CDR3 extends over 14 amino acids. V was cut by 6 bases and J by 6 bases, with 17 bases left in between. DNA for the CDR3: TGTGCCAGCAGCCGATTGAGGGACCGTGATGGCTACACCTTC. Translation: CASSRLRDRDGYTF.

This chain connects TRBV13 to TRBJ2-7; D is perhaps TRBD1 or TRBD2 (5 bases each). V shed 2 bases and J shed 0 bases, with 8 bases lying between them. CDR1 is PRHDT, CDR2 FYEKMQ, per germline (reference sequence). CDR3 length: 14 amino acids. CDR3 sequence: CASSLQGRSYEQYF. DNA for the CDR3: TGTGCCAGCAGCTTACAGGGACGCTCCTACGAGCAGTACTTC. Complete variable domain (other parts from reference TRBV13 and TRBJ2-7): AAGVIQSPRHLIKEKRETATLKCYPIPRHDTVYWYQQGPGQDPQFLISFYEKMQSDKGSIPDRFSAQQFSDYHSELNMSSLELGDSALYFCASSLQGRSYEQYFGPGTRLTVT.

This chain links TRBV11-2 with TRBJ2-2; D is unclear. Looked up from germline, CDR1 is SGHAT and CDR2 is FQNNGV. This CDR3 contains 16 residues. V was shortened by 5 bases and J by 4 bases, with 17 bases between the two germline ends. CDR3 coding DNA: TGTGCCAGCAGCGCCCAGTTTGCGGAAGGCACCGGGGAGCTGTTTTTT. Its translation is CASSAQFAEGTGELFF.

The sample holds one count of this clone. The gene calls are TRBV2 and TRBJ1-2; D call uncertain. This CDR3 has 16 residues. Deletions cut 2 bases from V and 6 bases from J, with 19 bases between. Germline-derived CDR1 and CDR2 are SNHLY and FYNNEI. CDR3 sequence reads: CASSEFTAVGQDGYTF. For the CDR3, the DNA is TGTGCCAGCAGTGAATTTACTGCGGTGGGCCAAGATGGCTACACCTTC.

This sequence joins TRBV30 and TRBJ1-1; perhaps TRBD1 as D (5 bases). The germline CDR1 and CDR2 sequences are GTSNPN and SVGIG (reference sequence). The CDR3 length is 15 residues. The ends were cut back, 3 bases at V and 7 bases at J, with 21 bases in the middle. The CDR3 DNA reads TGTGCCTGGAGGAACCCCGACGGGGCGGCAAGTGAAGCTTTCTTT. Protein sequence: CAWRNPDGAASEAFF. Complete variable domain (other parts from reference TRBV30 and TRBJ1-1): SQTIHQWPATLVQPVGSPLSLECTVEGTSNPNLYWYRQAAGRGLQLLFYSVGIGQISSEVPQNLSASRPQDRQFILSSKKLLLSDSGFYLCAWRNPDGAASEAFFGQGTRLTVV.

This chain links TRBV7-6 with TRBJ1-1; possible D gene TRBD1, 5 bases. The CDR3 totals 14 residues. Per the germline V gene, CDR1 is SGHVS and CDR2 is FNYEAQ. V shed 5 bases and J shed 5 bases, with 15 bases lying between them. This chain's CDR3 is CASSNLGQGTEAFF. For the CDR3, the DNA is TGTGCCAGCAGCAATCTAGGGCAGGGTACTGAAGCTTTCTTT.

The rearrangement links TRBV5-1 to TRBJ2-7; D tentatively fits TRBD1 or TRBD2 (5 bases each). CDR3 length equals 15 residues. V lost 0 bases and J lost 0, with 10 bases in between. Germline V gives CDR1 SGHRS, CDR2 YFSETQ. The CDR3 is CASSLVSGSSYEQYF. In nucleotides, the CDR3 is TGCGCCAGCAGCTTGGTGTCAGGGAGCTCCTACGAGCAGTACTTC.

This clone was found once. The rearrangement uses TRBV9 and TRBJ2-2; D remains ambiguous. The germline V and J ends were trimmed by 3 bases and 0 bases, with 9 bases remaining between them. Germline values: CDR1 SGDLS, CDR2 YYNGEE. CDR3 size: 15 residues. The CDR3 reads CASSEAVTNTGELFF. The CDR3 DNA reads TGTGCCAGCAGCGAGGCGGTTACGAACACCGGGGAGCTGTTTTTT.

CDR3: CASSMTSGSSEQFF. In DNA, the CDR3 is TGTGCCAGCAGTATGACTAGCGGGAGTAGTGAGCAGTTCTTC. The chain links TRBV27 to TRBJ2-1; 12 bases match TRBD2. Losses at the gene ends were 5 bases for V and 9 bases for J; bases not matched to a gene: 5. Germline CDR1 reads MNHEY; CDR2 reads SMNVEV (reference sequence). CDR3 length equals 14 residues.

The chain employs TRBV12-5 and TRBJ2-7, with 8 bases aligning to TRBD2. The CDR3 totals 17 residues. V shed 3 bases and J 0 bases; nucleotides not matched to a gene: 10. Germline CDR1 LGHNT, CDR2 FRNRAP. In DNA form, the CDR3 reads TGTGCTAGTGGTTTCAAAGTAGCGGGGTCTTTCTCCTACGAGCAGTACTTC. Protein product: CASGFKVAGSFSYEQYF.

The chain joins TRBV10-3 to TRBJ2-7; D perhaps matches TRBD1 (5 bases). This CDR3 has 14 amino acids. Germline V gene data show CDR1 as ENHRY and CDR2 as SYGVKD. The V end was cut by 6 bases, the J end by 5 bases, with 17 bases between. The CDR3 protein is CAIRLGREGDEQYF. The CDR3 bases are TGTGCCATCAGACTTGGCAGGGAAGGCGACGAGCAGTACTTC.